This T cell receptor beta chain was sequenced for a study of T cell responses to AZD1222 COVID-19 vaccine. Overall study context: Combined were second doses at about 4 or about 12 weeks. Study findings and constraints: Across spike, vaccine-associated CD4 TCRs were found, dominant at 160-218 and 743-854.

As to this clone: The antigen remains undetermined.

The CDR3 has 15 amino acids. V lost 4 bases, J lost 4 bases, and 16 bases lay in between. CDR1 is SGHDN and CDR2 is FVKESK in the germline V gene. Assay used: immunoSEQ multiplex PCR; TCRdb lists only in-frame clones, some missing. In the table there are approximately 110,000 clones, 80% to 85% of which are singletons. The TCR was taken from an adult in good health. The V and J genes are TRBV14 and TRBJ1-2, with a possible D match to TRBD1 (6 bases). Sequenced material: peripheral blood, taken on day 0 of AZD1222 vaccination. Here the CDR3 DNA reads TGTGCCAGCAGCCTACACGGGGGCGAAGTCTATGGCTACACCTTC. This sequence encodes CASSLHGGEVYGYTF.